The 24 T cell receptor beta chains listed next were all sequenced from one sample in a study of cytomegalovirus exposure and HLA in healthy donors (dated 2017 in TCRdb). Libraries were built with the immunoSEQ multiplex PCR assay. A mixture of 60 forward primers for TCR Vbeta segments and 13 reverse primers for TCR Jbeta segments was used in the multiplex PCR. The source is immuneACCESS, and TCRdb retained only in-frame sequences with V and J called. Part of the clones is not carried over; for the studies checked, unresolved V genes explain less than half of this, and the remainder is unexplained. For this sample the table gives around 200,000 clones, of which around 70% were detected only once. 2.9% of the sample rests with the top ten. The specimen sequenced was PBMCs. The receptors derive from a male donor in good health and CMV-seronegative.

The chain is built from TRBV9 and TRBJ2-7; TRBD1 aligns across 8 bases. J was trimmed by 3 bases and V by 3 bases; bases with no gene match: 8. The CDR3 loop spans 15 amino acids. In germline, CDR1 is SGDLS, CDR2 YYNGEE. The CDR3 nucleotides read TGTGCCAGCAGCGGAACCGGGACAGGATTCTACGAGCAGTACTTC. This sequence encodes CASSGTGTGFYEQYF.

Only a few counts were recorded for this clone. The rearrangement joins TRBV6-6 to TRBJ2-7, with 9 bases matching TRBD1. This CDR3 spans 14 amino acids. Germline V gives CDR1 MNHNY, CDR2 SVGAGI (reference sequence). The V segment lost 3 bases and the J segment 6 bases; nucleotides outside the gene matches: 6. CDR3 DNA sequence: TGTGCCAGCAGTTATCGGGACAGGGTAAGCGAGCAGTACTTC. It codes for CASSYRDRVSEQYF.

The rearrangement uses TRBV30 and TRBJ1-5; TRBD1 matches at 9 bases. Trimming at V came to 5 bases and at J to 6 bases, leaving 8 bases not matched to a gene. CDR1 and CDR2 from the germline V gene are GTSNPN and SVGIG (reference sequence). There are 14 residues in the CDR3. The DNA for the CDR3 is TGTGCCTGGGGACAGGGGCCTGGGTTTCAGCCCCAGCATTTT. Protein: CAWGQGPGFQPQHF.

The chain combines TRBV6-6 with TRBJ2-3; D ambiguous. Trimming left V 6 bases short and J 2 bases short, with 12 bases between. The length of the CDR3 is 14 residues. Germline V gives CDR1 MNHNY, CDR2 SVGAGI (reference sequence). CDR3 residues: CASSPSIYTDTQYF. For the CDR3, the DNA is TGTGCCAGCAGCCCTAGTATTTACACAGATACGCAGTATTTT.

Sample share makes this clone medium-sized. The V gene is TRBV7-3, the J gene TRBJ2-1, with TRBD1 as a possible D gene (5 bases). In germline, CDR1 is SGHTA, CDR2 FQGTGA. This CDR3 spans 16 amino acids. V gave up 7 bases and J gave up 0 bases, with 16 bases separating them. The CDR3 nucleotides read TGTGCCAGCACCCCGTCAAGGGGCAGCTCCTACAATGAGCAGTTCTTC. Its protein product is CASTPSRGSSYNEQFF. The variable domain in full, with the rest retrieved from reference TRBV7-3 and TRBJ2-1, is GAGVSQTPSNKVTEKGKYVELRCDPISGHTALYWYRQSLGQGPEFLIYFQGTGAADDSGLPNDRFFAVRPEGSVSTLKIQRTERGDSAVYLCASTPSRGSSYNEQFFGPGTRLTVL.

V gene TRBV4-1 combines with J gene TRBJ1-5; D gene unclear. The V gene's germline CDR1 is MGHRA and CDR2 YSYEKL. This CDR3 region has 15 residues. V was trimmed by 0 bases and J by 3 bases, leaving 9 bases between them. The CDR3 DNA reads as TGCGCCAGCAGCCAAGATCTCGGACTCAATCAGCCCCAGCATTTT. Its translation: CASSQDLGLNQPQHF.

Only one count was recorded for this clone. The chain links TRBV6-1 to TRBJ2-7; a weak D match, TRBD2 (5 bases). The CDR3 consists of 12 residues. Trimming took 11 bases from V and 3 from J, leaving 14 bases between them. Germline V gene data show CDR1 as MNHNS and CDR2 as SASEGT. This CDR3 reads CASSNRGYEQYF. The DNA for the CDR3 is TGTGCCTCCAGCAATCGGGGCTACGAGCAGTACTTC.

CDR3 sequence (DNA): TGTGCCAGCAGCTTGAGACTAGTTAATCAGCCCCAGCATTTT. Translation: CASSLRLVNQPQHF. The chain is built from TRBV5-6 and TRBJ1-5; no clear D gene. With 1 base removed from V and 4 bases from J, the gap between germline ends came to 9 bases. In germline, CDR1 is SGHDT, CDR2 YYEEEE. The CDR3 runs to 14 residues.

This chain links TRBV5-1 with TRBJ1-2, with D tentatively TRBD1 (5 bases). The CDR3 sequence is 17 residues long. The V and J ends lost 4 bases and 2 bases respectively, with 21 bases between them. Germline CDR1 and CDR2: SGHRS and YFSETQ. The CDR3: CASSQTTQALLNYGYTF. The CDR3 region has the DNA TGCGCCAGCAGCCAGACGACACAGGCTCTACTCAACTATGGCTACACCTTC.

The rearrangement links TRBV28 to TRBJ1-5; D uncertain. Germline CDR1 reads MDHEN; CDR2 reads SYDVKM. The V gene lost 5 bases and the J gene lost 0 bases, with 17 bases spanning the gap. The CDR3 runs 17 residues. The CDR3 protein is CASSLGRWEISNQPQHF. CDR3 sequence (DNA): TGTGCCAGCAGTCTAGGTCGTTGGGAGATTAGCAATCAGCCCCAGCATTTT.

This chain joins TRBV4-2 and TRBJ1-1, with a tentative D call TRBD1 (5 bases). Germline-derived CDR1 and CDR2 are LGHNA and YNFKEQ. V lost 4 bases and J lost 6, with 18 bases in between. This CDR3 has 15 residues. CDR3 DNA: TGTGCCAGCAGCCGACCGGGGGGGGATCCCCCTGAAGCTTTCTTT. As protein: CASSRPGGDPPEAFF.

This chain links TRBV9 with TRBJ1-4; no definite D call. Trimming removed 4 bases from V and 3 bases from J, with 16 bases in between. The CDR3 length is 16 residues. Germline lookup yields CDR1 SGDLS and CDR2 YYNGEE. Here the CDR3 DNA reads TGTGCCAGCAGCCCCGAGTGGAGGTCAGCTAATGAAAAACTGTTTTTT. Translating gives CASSPEWRSANEKLFF.

The gene calls are TRBV28 and TRBJ2-1; 7 nucleotides line up with TRBD2. This CDR3 has 15 amino acids. Per germline, CDR1 MDHEN and CDR2 SYDVKM. V gave up 6 bases and J gave up 4 bases; unmatched junction bases: 9. In nucleotides, the CDR3 is TGTGCCAGCAGGAGGACTAGACAAATATACAATGAGCAGTTCTTC. It yields the protein CASRRTRQIYNEQFF.

The genes are TRBV7-7 and TRBJ2-5; D may be TRBD2 (5 bases). Germline values: CDR1 SSHAT, CDR2 FNYEAQ (reference sequence). V was pared by 7 bases and J by 9 bases, with 21 bases between. The CDR3 loop spans 14 amino acids. CDR3 region: CASTPSISGGSQYF. The CDR3 nucleotides read TGTGCCAGCACTCCTTCTATCTCGGGCGGGTCCCAGTACTTC.

V and J are TRBV6-6 and TRBJ2-1, with D possibly being TRBD2 (5 bases). V dropped 2 bases and J dropped 3 bases, with 5 bases sitting between them. Germline V gene lookup returns CDR1 MNHNY and CDR2 SVGAGI (reference sequence). The CDR3 is made up of 13 amino acids. DNA of the CDR3: TGTGCCAGCAGTTACGGAGGCTACAATGAGCAGTTCTTC. Its translation: CASSYGGYNEQFF.

The rearrangement links TRBV6-5 to TRBJ2-1; D may be TRBD1 (6 bases). Trimming removed 0 bases from V and 15 bases from J, with 18 bases in between. The CDR3 is 14 residues long. Germline values: CDR1 MNHEY, CDR2 SVGAGI. The CDR3 loop is CASSYSRQVAFLFF. Written as DNA, the CDR3 is TGTGCCAGCAGTTACTCGAGACAGGTCGCGTTCCTGTTCTTC.

This clone was seen a handful of times. The chain's CDR3 is CASSLGLDRDQPQHF. Written as DNA, the CDR3 is TGTGCCAGCAGCTTGGGATTAGACAGAGATCAGCCCCAGCATTTT. This rearrangement joins TRBV28 to TRBJ1-5; the D gene is possibly TRBD1 (5 bases). CDR3 length: 15 residues. The V gene lost 6 bases and the J gene lost 5 bases, with 17 bases spanning the gap. Germline assignment: CDR1 MDHEN and CDR2 SYDVKM.

The chain uses TRBV28 and TRBJ2-5, with D uncertain. The CDR3 loop spans 13 amino acids. Germline loops: CDR1 MDHEN, CDR2 SYDVKM. Trimming took 5 bases from V and 0 from J, leaving 7 bases between them. The CDR3 here is CASSRANQETQYF. The CDR3 region has the DNA TGTGCCAGCAGTCGCGCAAACCAAGAGACCCAGTACTTC.

V and J are TRBV30 and TRBJ2-1; 9 bases are a match to TRBD2. V lost 0 bases and J lost 8; bases outside the gene matches: 5. Germline-derived CDR1 and CDR2 are GTSNPN and SVGIG (reference sequence). The CDR3 sequence is 14 residues long. The CDR3 DNA reads as TGTGCCTGGAGTGTAGTGATAGCGGGAGATGAGCAGTTCTTC. Translated: CAWSVVIAGDEQFF.

The chain carries TRBV29-1 and TRBJ1-2, with no clear D. CDR3 length equals 11 residues. Germline CDR1 and CDR2: SQVTM and ANQGSEA. Between the trimmed V and J ends, which lost 6 bases and 10 bases, there was a span of 15 bases. In DNA form, the CDR3 reads TGCAGCGTCTTAGAAAGGGAGGTCTACACCTTC. This sequence encodes CSVLEREVYTF.

This clone was found once. The rearrangement uses TRBV4-1 and TRBJ1-6, with TRBD1 matching 7 bases. Trimming at V came to 4 bases and at J to 14 bases, leaving 11 bases not matched to a gene. Germline V CDR1 and CDR2: MGHRA, YSYEKL. CDR3 length equals 14 residues. This CDR3 reads CASSLGQELPTLHF. The CDR3 DNA reads TGCGCCAGCAGCCTAGGACAGGAACTTCCGACCCTCCACTTT.

The chain couples TRBV28 to TRBJ2-6, with TRBD1 identical over 7 bases. The CDR3 sequence is 15 residues long. Losses at the gene ends were 5 bases for V and 2 bases for J; bases not matched to a gene: 3. In germline, CDR1 is MDHEN, CDR2 SYDVKM. CDR3 protein: CASSPDRAGANVLTF. CDR3 nucleotides: TGTGCCAGCAGTCCCGACAGGGCTGGGGCCAACGTCCTGACTTTC.

This clone has more than one count but fewer than ten. The chain recombines TRBV19 with TRBJ2-4, with D tentatively TRBD2 (6 bases). The V end was cut by 5 bases, the J end by 7 bases, with 18 bases between. CDR3 length: 15 residues. Germline V lookup: CDR1 LNHDA, CDR2 SQIVND (reference sequence). The CDR3 spells CASSQLVSAGNIQYF. The CDR3 region has the DNA TGTGCCAGTAGTCAGTTGGTGTCGGCGGGGAACATTCAGTACTTC. The entire variable domain, with the rest obtained from reference TRBV19 and TRBJ2-4, is as follows: DGGITQSPKYLFRKEGQNVTLSCEQNLNHDAMYWYRQDPGQGLRLIYYSQIVNDFQKGDIAEGYSVSREKKESFPLTVTSAQKNPTAFYLCASSQLVSAGNIQYFGAGTRLSVL.

This clone was picked up a small number of times. The chain links TRBV25-1 to TRBJ1-2; possible D gene TRBD1, 5 bases. CDR1 MGHDK and CDR2 SYGVNS come from the germline V gene. CDR3 length equals 16 residues. The V and J ends lost 1 base and 1 base respectively, with 13 bases between them. The CDR3 DNA follows: TGTGCCAGCAGTGAATTACAGGCAACCCTTAACTATGGCTACACCTTC. Protein sequence: CASSELQATLNYGYTF.